These 22 T cell receptor beta chains were sequenced from one sample in a study of metastatic and nonmetastatic thyroid tumors. With MiXCR, TCRdb reprocessed the PCR reads. The sample consists of about 26,000 clones, around 24% of them appearing once. No patient had received any treatment before thyroid surgery. Sequencing was performed on blood. These receptors originate from a female donor with papillary thyroid cancer or a benign thyroid nodule (not recorded which). Some clones in this sample may be carry-over from other donors' samples.

Judged by abundance, this clone is medium-sized. The chain is built from TRBV5-1 and TRBJ1-6; D is uncertain. Trimming removed 4 bases at V and 0 bases at J, with 8 bases between. The CDR3 is 15 residues long. Germline V gene data show CDR1 as SGHRS and CDR2 as YFSETQ. Here the CDR3 DNA reads TGCGCCAGCAGCACGTCGAGCTCCTATAATTCACCCCTCCACTTT. Amino acid sequence: CASSTSSSYNSPLHF. Combining the CDR3 with reference TRBV5-1 and TRBJ1-6 gives the whole variable domain KAGVTQTPRYLIKTRGQQVTLSCSPISGHRSVSWYQQTPGQGLQFLFEYFSETQRNKGNFPGRFSGRQFSNSRSEMNVSTLELGDSALYLCASSTSSSYNSPLHFGNGTRLTVT.

This clone appeared many times. This CDR3 fails to terminate in the conserved phenylalanine or tryptophan, so it likely reflects a read error. V and J are TRBV3-1 and TRBJ2-3; D is unresolved. The germline V gene has CDR1 LGHDT and CDR2 YNNKEL (reference sequence). V was trimmed by 1 base and J by 1 base, leaving 15 bases between them. The CDR3 extends over 17 amino acids. The chain's CDR3 is CASSQGGLAERTDTQYL. CDR3 sequence (DNA): TGTGCCAGCAGCCAAGGCGGATTAGCAGAACGCACAGATACGCAGTATCTT.

The chain is built from TRBV5-1 and TRBJ2-5; 7 nucleotides line up with TRBD2. CDR1 is SGHRS, CDR2 YFSETQ, per germline. CDR3 length: 15 amino acids. V shed 7 bases and J 5 bases; nucleotides not matched to a gene: 14. DNA for the CDR3: TGCGCCAGCGCTCCCACGGAGCGGGGCGGGGAGACCCAGTACTTC. This translates into CASAPTERGGETQYF.

V and J are TRBV18 and TRBJ1-1, with D uncertain. CDR1 is KGHSH and CDR2 is LQKENI in the germline V gene. The CDR3 is made up of 13 amino acids. V lost 5 bases, J lost 1 base, and 8 bases lay in between. CDR3 in amino acids: CASSSNWNTEAFF. CDR3 nucleotide sequence: TGTGCCAGCTCATCGAACTGGAACACTGAAGCTTTCTTT.

There are many counts of this clone. This rearrangement joins TRBV5-1 to TRBJ2-3, with D possibly TRBD2 on 6 matching bases. The CDR3 has 14 residues. Germline V gene sequence: CDR1 SGHRS, CDR2 YFSETQ. V lost 0 bases and J 3 bases, leaving 8 bases between the germline ends. As DNA, the CDR3 is TGCGCCAGCAGCTTGGCGGGGAGGACAGATACGCAGTATTTT. This codes for CASSLAGRTDTQYF. Full variable domain (outside the CDR3, taken from reference TRBV5-1 and TRBJ2-3): KAGVTQTPRYLIKTRGQQVTLSCSPISGHRSVSWYQQTPGQGLQFLFEYFSETQRNKGNFPGRFSGRQFSNSRSEMNVSTLELGDSALYLCASSLAGRTDTQYFGPGTRLTVL.

This clone was counted only a few times. This chain uses TRBV7-9 with TRBJ2-7; D unresolved. The CDR3 is 12 residues long. The germline CDR1 and CDR2 sequences are SEHNR and FQNEAQ (reference sequence). Deletions cut 5 bases from V and 5 bases from J, with 10 bases between. The CDR3: CASSLSPHEQYF. CDR3 nucleotides: TGTGCCAGCAGCCTTAGTCCCCACGAGCAGTACTTC.

The rearrangement links TRBV30 to TRBJ1-6; TRBD1 agrees at 10 bases. CDR3 length equals 14 residues. With 4 bases clipped from V and 15 bases from J, the junction kept 12 bases outside the gene matches. CDR1 is GTSNPN and CDR2 is SVGIG in the germline V gene (reference sequence). The CDR3 is CAWMKPGQGPFLHF. As DNA, the CDR3 is TGTGCCTGGATGAAGCCGGGACAGGGGCCGTTCCTCCACTTT.

This clone was seen repeatedly, ten times or more. The chain links TRBV19 to TRBJ1-1; no clear D. From germline, CDR1 is LNHDA and CDR2 SQIVND (reference sequence). Trimming removed 10 bases at V and 5 bases at J, with 17 bases between. This CDR3 has 13 amino acids. DNA of the CDR3: TGTGCCACCTGGGCCTTCTTGGGAACTGAAGCTTTCTTT. It specifies CATWAFLGTEAFF.

There are many counts of this clone. The chain employs TRBV20-1 and TRBJ1-3, with D perhaps TRBD1 (6 bases). The V gene lost 5 bases and the J gene lost 2 bases, with 13 bases spanning the gap. Germline CDR1 is DFQATT and CDR2 is SNEGSKA (reference sequence). The CDR3 extends over 14 amino acids. CDR3 sequence reads: CSAHIGGTGNTIYF. DNA for the CDR3: TGCAGTGCTCACATAGGGGGTACTGGAAACACCATATATTTT.

This clone has a count of ten or more. The chain uses TRBV11-2 and TRBJ2-2, with 11 bases fitting TRBD2. V gave up 4 bases and J gave up 7 bases; unmatched junction bases: 5. The germline V gene encodes CDR1 SGHAT and CDR2 FQNNGV. The CDR3 contains 15 residues. As DNA, the CDR3 is TGTGCCAGCAGCTCTCTAGCGGGAGGTCTCGGGGAGCTGTTTTTT. This sequence encodes CASSSLAGGLGELFF.

This clone is medium-sized within its sample. The CDR3 here is CASSHRDRRNQPQHF. In DNA form, the CDR3 reads TGTGCCAGCAGCCACCGGGACAGGAGGAATCAGCCCCAGCATTTT. The V call is TRBV28, the J call TRBJ1-5, with TRBD1 matching 8 bases. Trimming cost V 6 bases and J 4 bases; bases outside gene matches: 8. Germline V lookup: CDR1 MDHEN, CDR2 SYDVKM. The CDR3 length is 15 residues.

This sequence joins TRBV4-2 and TRBJ2-1; D is unresolved. The V end lost 0 bases, the J end lost 3 bases, and 6 bases lay between the germline ends. This CDR3 has 14 residues. CDR1 and CDR2 from the germline V gene are LGHNA and YNFKEQ. DNA for the CDR3: TGTGCCAGCAGCCAAGATGCTGGCTACAATGAGCAGTTCTTC. This codes for CASSQDAGYNEQFF.

By share, this clone ranks as medium-sized. The gene calls are TRBV18 and TRBJ2-7, with unresolved D. CDR1 is KGHSH and CDR2 is LQKENI in the germline V gene. CDR3 size: 13 residues. Trimming cost V 2 bases and J 2 bases, with 7 bases left between them. The chain's CDR3 is CASSPGRTYEQYV. DNA of the CDR3: TGTGCCAGCTCACCAGGCAGAACCTACGAGCAGTACGTC.

The chain couples TRBV7-1 to TRBJ2-2; 8 bases align to TRBD2. TRBV7-1 carries the ORF label, with uncertain function. The CDR3 runs to 20 residues. V lost 3 bases and J lost 5; bases outside the gene matches: 20. The CDR3 DNA is TGTGCCAGCAGCTCCATAAAGCGGGGGCGTGGGGGTACAGGGACCGGGGAGCTGTTTTTT. Translated: CASSSIKRGRGGTGTGELFF.

This clone is medium-sized within its sample. This rearrangement joins TRBV15 to TRBJ1-2; TRBD1 agrees at 9 bases. The CDR3 sequence is 14 residues long. V lost 3 bases and J lost 6; bases outside the gene matches: 5. Germline-derived CDR1 and CDR2 are LNHNV and YYDKDF (reference sequence). The CDR3 DNA sequence: TGTGCCACCAGCAGTGACAGGGGGGTCGATGGCTACACCTTC. This codes for CATSSDRGVDGYTF.

In its sample, this clone was seen a few times. At one end the junction does not follow the germline gene, possibly because of a read error. The chain joins TRBV27 to TRBJ2-2, with no clear D. The germline V gene encodes CDR1 MNHEY and CDR2 SMNVEV (reference sequence). This CDR3 comprises 16 residues. In DNA, the CDR3 is TGTGCCTCCTCTTACAGTCAAATACGGCACACCTGGGAGCTGTTTTTT. This encodes CASSYSQIRHTWELFF.

The rearrangement links TRBV27 to TRBJ2-2, with no clear D. The CDR3 totals 13 residues. The V gene's germline CDR1 is MNHEY and CDR2 SMNVEV (reference sequence). Trimming shortened V by 2 bases and J by 7 bases, and 8 bases separated the two germline ends. CDR3 coding DNA: TGTGCCAGCAGTTTAGTTACGCGCGGGGAGCTGTTTTTT. Translation gives CASSLVTRGELFF.

The gene calls are TRBV5-1 and TRBJ2-7; 7 bases fit TRBD2. The CDR3 has 15 residues. V was clipped by 8 bases and J by 4 bases; unmatched bases: 15. The germline V gene encodes CDR1 SGHRS and CDR2 YFSETQ. This chain's CDR3 is CASTLVGRAGYEQYF. CDR3 in DNA: TGCGCCAGTACGCTAGTAGGGAGGGCCGGTTACGAGCAGTACTTC.

This chain uses TRBV7-2 with TRBJ2-7, with a possible D match to TRBD1 (5 bases). The CDR3 runs 14 residues. V gave up 1 base and J gave up 2 bases, with 9 bases separating them. CDR1 and CDR2 from the germline V gene are SGHTA and FQGNSA. The chain's CDR3 is CASSLEVGPYEQYF. The CDR3 bases are TGTGCCAGCAGCTTAGAAGTGGGGCCCTACGAGCAGTACTTC.

On this clone: The CDR3 end shows no conserved phenylalanine or tryptophan, and so a read error is likely. The rearrangement uses TRBV20-1 and TRBJ2-5, with a possible D match to TRBD2 (5 bases). The CDR3 sequence is 12 residues long. Per the germline V gene, CDR1 is DFQATT and CDR2 is SNEGSKA (reference sequence). The CDR3 is CSAEPLRETQYL. The CDR3 region has the DNA TGCAGTGCTGAACCTCTTAGGGAGACACAGTACTTG.

This clone was seen a few times. The chain has TRBV6-1 and TRBJ1-3; D not certain. Trimming took 3 bases from V and 1 from J, leaving 7 bases between them. CDR1 MNHNS and CDR2 SASEGT come from the germline V gene. This CDR3 has 14 residues. CDR3 sequence reads: CASSDGVSGNTIYF. The CDR3 DNA sequence: TGTGCCAGCAGTGATGGGGTTTCTGGAAACACCATATATTTT.

J is TRBJ2-7 and V is TRBV24-1, with D maybe TRBD2 (6 bases). There are 15 residues in the CDR3. CDR1 and CDR2 (germline): KGHDR, SFDVKD. Trimming left V 4 bases short and J 0 bases short, with 12 bases between. CDR3 sequence reads: CATSDSTGSSYEQYF. CDR3 coding DNA: TGTGCCACCAGTGACTCCACCGGGAGCTCCTACGAGCAGTACTTC.